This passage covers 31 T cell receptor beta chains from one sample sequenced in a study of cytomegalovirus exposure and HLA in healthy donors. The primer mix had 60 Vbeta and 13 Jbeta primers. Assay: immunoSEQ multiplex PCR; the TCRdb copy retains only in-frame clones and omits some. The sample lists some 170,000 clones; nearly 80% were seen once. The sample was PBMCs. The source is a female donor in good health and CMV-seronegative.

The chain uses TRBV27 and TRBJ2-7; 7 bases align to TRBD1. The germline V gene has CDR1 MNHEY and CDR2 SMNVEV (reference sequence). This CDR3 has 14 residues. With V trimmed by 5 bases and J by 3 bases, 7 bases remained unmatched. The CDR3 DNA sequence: TGTGCCAGCAGTCCCGGGGACAGTCACTACGAGCAGTACTTC. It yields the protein CASSPGDSHYEQYF.

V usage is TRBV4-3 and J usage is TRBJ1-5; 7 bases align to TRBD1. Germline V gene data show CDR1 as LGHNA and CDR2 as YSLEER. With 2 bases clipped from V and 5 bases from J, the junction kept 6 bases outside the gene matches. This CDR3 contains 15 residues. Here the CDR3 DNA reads TGCGCCAGCAGCCAAACACAACAGGGGTATCAGCCCCAGCATTTT. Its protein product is CASSQTQQGYQPQHF.

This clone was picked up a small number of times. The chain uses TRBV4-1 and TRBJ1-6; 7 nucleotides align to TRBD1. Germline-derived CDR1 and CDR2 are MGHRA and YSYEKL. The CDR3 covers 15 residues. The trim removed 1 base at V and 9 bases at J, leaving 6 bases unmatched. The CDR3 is CASSQAERDSSPLHF. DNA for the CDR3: TGCGCCAGCAGCCAAGCGGAAAGGGACAGTTCACCCCTCCACTTT.

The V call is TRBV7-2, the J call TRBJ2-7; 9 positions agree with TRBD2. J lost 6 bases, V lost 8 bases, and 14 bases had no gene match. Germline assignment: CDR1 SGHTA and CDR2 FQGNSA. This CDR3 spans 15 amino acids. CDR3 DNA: TGTGCCAGCGGGTTTAGGGCGGGAGGGCCTCGCGAGCAGTACTTC. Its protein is CASGFRAGGPREQYF.

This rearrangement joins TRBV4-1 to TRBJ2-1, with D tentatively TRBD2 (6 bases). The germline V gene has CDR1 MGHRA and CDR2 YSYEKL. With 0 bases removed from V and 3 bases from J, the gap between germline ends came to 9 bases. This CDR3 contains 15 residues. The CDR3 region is CASSQDGGGYNEQFF. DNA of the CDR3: TGCGCCAGCAGCCAAGACGGGGGAGGCTACAATGAGCAGTTCTTC.

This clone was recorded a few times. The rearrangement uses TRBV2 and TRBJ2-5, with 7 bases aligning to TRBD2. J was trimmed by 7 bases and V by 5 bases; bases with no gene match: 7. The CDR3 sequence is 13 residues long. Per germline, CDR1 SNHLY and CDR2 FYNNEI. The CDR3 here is CASSRAGIGTQYF. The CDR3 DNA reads TGTGCCAGCAGTAGAGCGGGAATTGGGACCCAGTACTTC.

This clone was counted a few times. CDR3: CASSPQTGMSTGELFF. CDR3 coding DNA: TGCGCCAGCAGCCCTCAGACAGGAATGAGTACCGGGGAGCTGTTTTTT. The rearrangement joins TRBV4-1 to TRBJ2-2; TRBD1 might be the D (6 bases). The germline V gene has CDR1 MGHRA and CDR2 YSYEKL. Trimming left V 4 bases short and J 5 bases short, with 17 bases between. CDR3 length: 16 amino acids.

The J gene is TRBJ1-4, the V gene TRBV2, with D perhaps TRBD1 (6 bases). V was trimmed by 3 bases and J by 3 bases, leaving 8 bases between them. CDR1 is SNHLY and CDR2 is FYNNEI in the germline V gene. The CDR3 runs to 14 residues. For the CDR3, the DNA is TGTGCCAGCAGTGAGACAGGAGCTAATGAAAAACTGTTTTTT. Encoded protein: CASSETGANEKLFF.

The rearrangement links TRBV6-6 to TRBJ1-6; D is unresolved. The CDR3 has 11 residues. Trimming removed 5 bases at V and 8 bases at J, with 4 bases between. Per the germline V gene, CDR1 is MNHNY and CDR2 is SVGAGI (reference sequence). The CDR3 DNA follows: TGTGCCAGCAGTCGGGATTCACCCCTCCACTTT. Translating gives CASSRDSPLHF.

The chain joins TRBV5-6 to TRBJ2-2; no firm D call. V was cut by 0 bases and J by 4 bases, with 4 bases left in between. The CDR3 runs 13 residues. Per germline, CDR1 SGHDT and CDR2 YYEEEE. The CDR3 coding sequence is TGTGCCAGCAGCTTGGTCGGCACCGGGGAGCTGTTTTTT. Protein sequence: CASSLVGTGELFF.

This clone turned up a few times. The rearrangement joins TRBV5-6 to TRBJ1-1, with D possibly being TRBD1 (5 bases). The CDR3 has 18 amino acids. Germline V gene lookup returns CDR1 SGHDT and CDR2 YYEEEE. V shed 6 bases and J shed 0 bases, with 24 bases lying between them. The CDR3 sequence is CASTPGPKSGTMNTEAFF. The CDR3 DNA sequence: TGTGCCAGCACCCCTGGGCCTAAGAGTGGGACTATGAACACTGAAGCTTTCTTT.

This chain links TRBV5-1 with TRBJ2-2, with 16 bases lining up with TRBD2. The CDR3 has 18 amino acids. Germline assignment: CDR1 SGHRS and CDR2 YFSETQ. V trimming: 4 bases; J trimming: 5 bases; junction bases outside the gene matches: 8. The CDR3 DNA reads TGCGCCAGCAGCAGGGGACTAGCGGGAGGGACGTGGACCGGGGAGCTGTTTTTT. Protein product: CASSRGLAGGTWTGELFF.

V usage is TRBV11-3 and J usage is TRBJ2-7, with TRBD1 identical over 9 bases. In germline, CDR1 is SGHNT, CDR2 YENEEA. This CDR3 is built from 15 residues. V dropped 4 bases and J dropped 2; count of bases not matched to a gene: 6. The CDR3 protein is CASSSSGQGPYEQYF. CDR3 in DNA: TGTGCCAGCAGCTCCTCAGGACAGGGGCCCTACGAGCAGTACTTC.

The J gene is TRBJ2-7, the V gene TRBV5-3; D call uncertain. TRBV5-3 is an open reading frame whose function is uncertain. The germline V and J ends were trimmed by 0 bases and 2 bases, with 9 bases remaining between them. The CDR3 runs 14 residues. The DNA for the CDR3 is TGTGCCAGAAGCTTGGGTCTCCCTGCCTACGAGCAGTACTTC. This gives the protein CARSLGLPAYEQYF.

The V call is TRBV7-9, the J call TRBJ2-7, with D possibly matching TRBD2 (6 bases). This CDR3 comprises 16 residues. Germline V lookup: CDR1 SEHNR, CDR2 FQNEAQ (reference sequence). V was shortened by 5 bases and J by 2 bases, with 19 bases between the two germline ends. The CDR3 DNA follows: TGTGCCAGCAGCCACTGGAAGGAGGGGAACACCTACGAGCAGTACTTC. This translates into CASSHWKEGNTYEQYF.

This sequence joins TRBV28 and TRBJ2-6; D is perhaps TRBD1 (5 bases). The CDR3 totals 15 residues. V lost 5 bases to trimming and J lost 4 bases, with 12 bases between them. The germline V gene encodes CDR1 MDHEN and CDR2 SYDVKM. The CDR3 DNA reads TGTGCCAGCAGTAAAGGGGTGTCCGGGGCCAACGTCCTGACTTTC. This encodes CASSKGVSGANVLTF.

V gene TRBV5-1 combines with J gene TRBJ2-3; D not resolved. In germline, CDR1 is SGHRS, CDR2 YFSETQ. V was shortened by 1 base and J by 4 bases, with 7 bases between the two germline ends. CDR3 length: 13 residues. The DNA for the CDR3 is TGCGCCAGCAGCTTGCTTCAGGCAGATACGCAGTATTTT. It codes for CASSLLQADTQYF.

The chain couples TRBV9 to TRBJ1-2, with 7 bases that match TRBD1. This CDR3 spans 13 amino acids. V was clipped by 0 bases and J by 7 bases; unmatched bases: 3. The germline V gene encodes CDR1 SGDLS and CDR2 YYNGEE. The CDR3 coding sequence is TGTGCCAGCAGCGTAGGACAGGGTGGTGGCTACACCTTC. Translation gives CASSVGQGGGYTF.

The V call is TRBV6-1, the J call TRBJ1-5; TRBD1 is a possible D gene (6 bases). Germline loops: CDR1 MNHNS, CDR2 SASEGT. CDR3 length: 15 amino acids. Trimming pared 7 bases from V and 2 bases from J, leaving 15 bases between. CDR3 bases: TGTGCCAGCACGGCGGGGGCGAATGGCAATCAGCCCCAGCATTTT. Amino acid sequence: CASTAGANGNQPQHF.

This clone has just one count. The CDR3 protein is CASSQGSGLAGYYEQYF. CDR3 bases: TGCGCCAGCAGCCAAGGGTCGGGACTAGCGGGATATTACGAGCAGTACTTC. The chain couples TRBV4-3 to TRBJ2-7; the match to TRBD2 covers 13 bases. The CDR3 extends over 17 amino acids. J was trimmed by 4 bases and V by 1 base; bases with no gene match: 7. The germline V gene encodes CDR1 LGHNA and CDR2 YSLEER.

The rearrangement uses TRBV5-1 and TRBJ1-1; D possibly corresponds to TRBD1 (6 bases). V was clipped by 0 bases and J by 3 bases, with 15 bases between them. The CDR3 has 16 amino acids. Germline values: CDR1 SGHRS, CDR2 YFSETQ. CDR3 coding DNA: TGCGCCAGCAGCTTGGGGACAGTTCCGGGCGACACTGAAGCTTTCTTT. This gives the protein CASSLGTVPGDTEAFF.

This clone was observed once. CDR3 DNA: TGTGCCAAGCCCCCCAGCGGGGGCCGTCATGCGAACACCGGGGAGCTGTTTTTT. It is translated as CAKPPSGGRHANTGELFF. The V call is TRBV6-7, the J call TRBJ2-2; 8 nucleotides line up with TRBD2. Being an ORF, TRBV6-7 has a function that is uncertain. Trimming removed 10 bases from V and 0 bases from J; junction bases left unmatched: 16. This CDR3 has 18 residues.

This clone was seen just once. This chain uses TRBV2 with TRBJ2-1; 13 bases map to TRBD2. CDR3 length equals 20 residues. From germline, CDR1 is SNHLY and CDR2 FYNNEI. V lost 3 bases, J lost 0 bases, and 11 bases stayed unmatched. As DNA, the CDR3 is TGTGCCAGCAGTGATCCCCGGACTAGCGGGGGACCTCTCTCCTACAATGAGCAGTTCTTC. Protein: CASSDPRTSGGPLSYNEQFF.

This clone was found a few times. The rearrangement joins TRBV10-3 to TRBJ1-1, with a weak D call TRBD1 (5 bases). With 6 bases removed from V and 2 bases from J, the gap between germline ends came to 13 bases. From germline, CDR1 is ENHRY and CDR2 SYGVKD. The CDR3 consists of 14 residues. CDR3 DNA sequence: TGTGCCATCAGACGGGACTCTAAAAACACTGAAGCTTTCTTT. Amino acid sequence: CAIRRDSKNTEAFF.

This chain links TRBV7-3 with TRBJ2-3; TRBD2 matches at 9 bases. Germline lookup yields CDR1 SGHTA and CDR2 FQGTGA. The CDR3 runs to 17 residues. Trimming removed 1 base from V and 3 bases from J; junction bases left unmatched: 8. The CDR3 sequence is CASSLRGSGSKTDTQYF. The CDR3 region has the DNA TGTGCCAGCAGCTTAAGGGGTAGCGGGAGTAAAACAGATACGCAGTATTTT.

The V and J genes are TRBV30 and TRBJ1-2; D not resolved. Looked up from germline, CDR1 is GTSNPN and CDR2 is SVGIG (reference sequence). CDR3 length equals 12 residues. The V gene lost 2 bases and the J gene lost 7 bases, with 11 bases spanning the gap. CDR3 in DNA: TGTGCCTGGAGTAGGCAGGCGGGTGGCTACACCTTC. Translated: CAWSRQAGGYTF.

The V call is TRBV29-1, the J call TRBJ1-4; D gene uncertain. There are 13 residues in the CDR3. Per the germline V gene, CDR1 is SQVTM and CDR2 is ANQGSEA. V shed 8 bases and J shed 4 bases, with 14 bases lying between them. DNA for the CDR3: TGCAGCACCGCCTCAGGAATTAATGAAAAACTGTTTTTT. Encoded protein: CSTASGINEKLFF.

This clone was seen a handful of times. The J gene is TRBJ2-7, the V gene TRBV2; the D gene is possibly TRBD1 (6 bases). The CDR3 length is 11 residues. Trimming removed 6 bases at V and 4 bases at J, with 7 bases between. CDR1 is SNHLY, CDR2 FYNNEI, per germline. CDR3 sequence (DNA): TGTGCCAGCAGCCAGGGGTACGAGCAGTACTTC. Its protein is CASSQGYEQYF.

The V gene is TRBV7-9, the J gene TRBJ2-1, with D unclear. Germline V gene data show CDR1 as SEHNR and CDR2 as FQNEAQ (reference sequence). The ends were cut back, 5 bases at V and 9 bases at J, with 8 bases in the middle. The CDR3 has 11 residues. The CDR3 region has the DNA TGTGCCAGCAGCCAGTCCCCTGAGCAGTTCTTC. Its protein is CASSQSPEQFF. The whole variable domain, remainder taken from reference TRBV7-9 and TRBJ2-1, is DTGVSQNPRHKITKRGQNVTFRCDPISEHNRLYWYRQTLGQGPEFLTYFQNEAQLEKSRLLSDRFSAERPKGSFSTLEIQRTEQGDSAMYLCASSQSPEQFFGPGTRLTVL.

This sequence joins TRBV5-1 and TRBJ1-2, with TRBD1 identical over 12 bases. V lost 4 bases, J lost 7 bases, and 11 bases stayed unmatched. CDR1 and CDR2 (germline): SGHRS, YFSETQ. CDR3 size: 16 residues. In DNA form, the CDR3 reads TGCGCCAGCAGCCTCGGGACAGGGGGCAGAACTGGTGGCTACACCTTC. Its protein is CASSLGTGGRTGGYTF.

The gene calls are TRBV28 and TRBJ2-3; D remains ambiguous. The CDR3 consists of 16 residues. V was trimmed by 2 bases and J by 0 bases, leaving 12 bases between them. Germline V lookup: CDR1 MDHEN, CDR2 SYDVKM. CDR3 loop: CASSLGGRPSTDTQYF. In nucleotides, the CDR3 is TGTGCCAGCAGTTTAGGCGGTCGCCCTAGCACAGATACGCAGTATTTT.